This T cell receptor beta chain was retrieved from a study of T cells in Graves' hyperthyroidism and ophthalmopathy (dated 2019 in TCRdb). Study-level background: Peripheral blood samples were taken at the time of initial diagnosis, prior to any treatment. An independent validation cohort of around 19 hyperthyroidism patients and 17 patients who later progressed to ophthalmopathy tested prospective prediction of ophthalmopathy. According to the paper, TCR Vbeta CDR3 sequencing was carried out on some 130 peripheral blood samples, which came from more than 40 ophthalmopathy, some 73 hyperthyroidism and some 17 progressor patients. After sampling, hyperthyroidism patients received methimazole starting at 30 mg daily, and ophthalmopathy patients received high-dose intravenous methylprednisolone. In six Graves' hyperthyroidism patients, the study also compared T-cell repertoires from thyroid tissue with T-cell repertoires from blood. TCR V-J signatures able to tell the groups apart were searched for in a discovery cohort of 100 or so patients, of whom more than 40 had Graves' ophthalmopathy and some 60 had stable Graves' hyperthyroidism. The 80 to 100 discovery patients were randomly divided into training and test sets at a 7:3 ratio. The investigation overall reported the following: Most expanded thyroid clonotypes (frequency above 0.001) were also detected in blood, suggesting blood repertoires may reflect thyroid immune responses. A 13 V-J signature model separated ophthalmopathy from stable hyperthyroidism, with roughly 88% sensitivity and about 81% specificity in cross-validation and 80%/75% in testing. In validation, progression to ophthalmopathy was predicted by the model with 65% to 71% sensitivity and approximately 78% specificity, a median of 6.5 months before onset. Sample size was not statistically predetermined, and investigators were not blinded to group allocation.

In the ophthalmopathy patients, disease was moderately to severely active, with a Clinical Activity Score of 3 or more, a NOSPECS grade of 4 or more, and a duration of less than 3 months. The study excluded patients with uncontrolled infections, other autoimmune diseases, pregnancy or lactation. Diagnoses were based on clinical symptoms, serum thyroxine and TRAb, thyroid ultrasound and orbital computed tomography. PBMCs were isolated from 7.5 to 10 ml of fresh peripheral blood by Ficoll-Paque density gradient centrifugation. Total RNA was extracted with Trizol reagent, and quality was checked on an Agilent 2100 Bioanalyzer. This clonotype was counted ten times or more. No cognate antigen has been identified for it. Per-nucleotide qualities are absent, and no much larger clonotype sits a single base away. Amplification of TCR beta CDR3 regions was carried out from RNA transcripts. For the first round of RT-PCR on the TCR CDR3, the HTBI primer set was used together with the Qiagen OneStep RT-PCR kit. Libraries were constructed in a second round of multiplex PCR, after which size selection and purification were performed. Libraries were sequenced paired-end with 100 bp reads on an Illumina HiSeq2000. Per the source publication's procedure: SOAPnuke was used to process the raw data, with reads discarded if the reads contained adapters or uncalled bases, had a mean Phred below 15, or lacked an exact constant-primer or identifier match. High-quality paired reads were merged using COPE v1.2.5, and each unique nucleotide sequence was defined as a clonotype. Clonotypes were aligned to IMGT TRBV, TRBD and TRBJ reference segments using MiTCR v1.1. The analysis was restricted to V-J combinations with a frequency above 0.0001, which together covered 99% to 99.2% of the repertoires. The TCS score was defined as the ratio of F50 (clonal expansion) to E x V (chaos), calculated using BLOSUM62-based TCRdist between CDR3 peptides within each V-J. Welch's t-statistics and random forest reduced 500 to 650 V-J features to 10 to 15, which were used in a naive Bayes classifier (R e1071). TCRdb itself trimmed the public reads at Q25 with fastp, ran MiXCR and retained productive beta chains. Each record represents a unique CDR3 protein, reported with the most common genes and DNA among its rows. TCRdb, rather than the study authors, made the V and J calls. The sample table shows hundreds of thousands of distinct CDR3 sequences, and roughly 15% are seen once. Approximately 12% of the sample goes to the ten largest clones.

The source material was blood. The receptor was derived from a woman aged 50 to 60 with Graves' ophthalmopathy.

The CDR3 has the sequence CSASKPYGNQPQHF. The sequence in DNA is TGCAGTGCTAGTAAACCGTATGGCAATCAGCCCCAGCATTTT. The chain joins TRBV20-1 to TRBJ1-5, with no confidently assigned D gene. Taken from the germline V gene (reference sequence), the CDR1 and CDR2 loops are DFQATT and SNEGSKA. From its cysteine to its phenylalanine, the CDR3 spans 14 amino acids. Only the CDR3 part of the read is kept: 42 bases, read in frame from the first base. V gives up 3 bases and J gives up 2 bases, and the segment between their germline ends measures 11 bases.